Below, one TCR beta chain is given with its context. The sample belongs to a study of CD8 T cells in Susac syndrome. The V end was cut by 1 base, the J end by 6 bases, with 13 bases between. The CDR3 has 14 amino acids. In germline, CDR1 is SGHDN, CDR2 FVKESK. With random hexamers, reverse transcription was performed on about 0.5 to 1 ug of RNA. The immunoSEQ assay covered 54 Vbeta and 13 Jbeta segments for CDR3. TCRdb reprocessed the immunoSEQ multiplex PCR reads with MiXCR, giving one entry per CDR3 protein. The data contain approximately 200,000 distinct CDR3 sequences, 80% to 95% of them singletons. Stable or active relapsing-remitting multiple sclerosis, untreated and meeting revised McDonald criteria, defined the controls.

This receptor was identified in a human donor with multiple sclerosis. The J gene is TRBJ2-7, the V gene TRBV14; D not certain. The material sequenced was CD8+ T cells from PBMCs. This CDR3 reads CASSQVIGSAEQYF. CDR3 coding DNA: TGTGCCAGCAGCCAAGTAATTGGGTCGGCCGAGCAGTACTTC.